The 30 T cell receptor beta chains presented below share a single source sample, sequenced in a study of T-cell memory formation after mild COVID-19. TCRdb re-called the 5' RACE reads through MiXCR, storing one row per CDR3 protein. Among about 190,000 distinct CDR3 sequences, 20% to 25% were seen once, and the ten largest hold around 23%. Sequencing was performed on PBMCs or a T cell subset sorted from them (not recorded which). The receptors were gathered from an adult woman who had mild COVID-19 (a few samples of this study predate the infection). Cell type and time point are not known.

The chain carries TRBV9 and TRBJ1-5; D uncertain. V was trimmed by 0 bases and J by 7 bases, leaving 11 bases between them. The CDR3 has 14 residues. Germline V CDR1 and CDR2: SGDLS, YYNGEE. The CDR3 reads CASSVGAAGQPQHF. The CDR3 DNA sequence: TGTGCCAGCAGCGTAGGGGCCGCGGGGCAGCCCCAGCATTTT.

The table lists this clonotype with a few counts. This chain uses TRBV7-9 with TRBJ2-7, with TRBD2 matching over 10 bases. The CDR3 is made up of 15 amino acids. J was trimmed by 4 bases and V by 3 bases; bases with no gene match: 6. Germline CDR1 SEHNR, CDR2 FQNEAQ (reference sequence). The CDR3 reads CASSFPAGGEYEQYF. The CDR3 bases are TGTGCCAGCAGCTTCCCAGCGGGAGGGGAGTACGAGCAGTACTTC.

The chain combines TRBV24-1 with TRBJ2-1; 15 positions match TRBD2. The CDR3 extends over 21 amino acids. The J segment lost 0 bases and the V segment lost 0 bases, leaving 8 bases of the junction unmatched. Germline V lookup: CDR1 KGHDR, CDR2 SFDVKD. The CDR3: CATSDLPGTSGRTNSYNEQFF. The CDR3, as DNA: TGTGCCACCAGTGATTTGCCGGGGACTAGCGGGAGGACAAACTCCTACAATGAGCAGTTCTTC.

The sample holds a few counts of this clonotype. V usage is TRBV20-1 and J usage is TRBJ1-1, with D unclear. Germline CDR1 and CDR2: DFQATT and SNEGSKA (reference sequence). Deletions cut 5 bases from V and 3 bases from J, with 7 bases between. The CDR3 runs 11 residues. The CDR3 sequence is CSAARDTEAFF. As DNA, the CDR3 is TGCAGTGCTGCCCGGGACACTGAAGCTTTCTTT.

This CDR3 reads CASSLWLQKGYGNTIYF. CDR3 nucleotide sequence: TGTGCCAGCAGCTTGTGGTTGCAGAAGGGGTATGGAAACACCATATATTTT. The chain combines TRBV5-4 with TRBJ1-3; TRBD1 might be the D (5 bases). The germline CDR1 and CDR2 sequences are SGHNT and YYREEE (reference sequence). The V and J ends lost 1 base and 3 bases respectively, with 17 bases between them. The CDR3 consists of 17 residues. The full variable domain, completed using reference TRBV5-4 and TRBJ1-3, is ETGVTQSPTHLIKTRGQQVTLRCSSQSGHNTVSWYQQALGQGPQFIFQYYREEENGRGNFPPRFSGLQFPNYSSELNVNALELDDSALYLCASSLWLQKGYGNTIYFGEGSWLTVV.

This chain links TRBV24-1 with TRBJ2-5; 7 bases align to TRBD2. Germline CDR1 is KGHDR and CDR2 is SFDVKD. The CDR3 loop spans 16 amino acids. Trimming took 1 base from V and 3 from J; bases not matched to a gene: 7. The CDR3 spells CATSDLSAGEEETQYF. The CDR3 DNA reads TGTGCCACCAGTGATTTAAGTGCGGGAGAGGAAGAGACCCAGTACTTC.

The chain recombines TRBV5-1 with TRBJ1-1, with D perhaps matching TRBD1 (5 bases). The CDR3 runs to 15 residues. The V end was cut by 4 bases, the J end by 0 bases, with 13 bases between. Per the germline V gene, CDR1 is SGHRS and CDR2 is YFSETQ. This CDR3 is CASSLTTVMNTEAFF. The CDR3 nucleotides read TGCGCCAGCAGCCTTACGACAGTCATGAACACTGAAGCTTTCTTT.

This clonotype was observed many times. This chain uses TRBV9 with TRBJ2-7; 8 nucleotides align to TRBD1. This CDR3 spans 15 amino acids. Germline CDR1 is SGDLS and CDR2 is YYNGEE. V dropped 0 bases and J dropped 4; count of bases not matched to a gene: 6. The CDR3 coding sequence is TGTGCCAGCAGCGTAGGACAGGGGAGTGGGTACGAGCAGTACTTC. Its protein product is CASSVGQGSGYEQYF. The complete variable domain, with remaining parts taken from reference TRBV9 and TRBJ2-7, reads DSGVTQTPKHLITATGQRVTLRCSPRSGDLSVYWYQQSLDQGLQFLIQYYNGEERAKGNILERFSAQQFPDLHSELNLSSLELGDSALYFCASSVGQGSGYEQYFGPGTRLTVT.

This clonotype came up a few times. The chain uses TRBV5-1 and TRBJ2-3; tentative D call: TRBD2 (6 bases). CDR3 length: 15 residues. Trimming cost V 0 bases and J 0 bases, with 8 bases left between them. The germline V gene has CDR1 SGHRS and CDR2 YFSETQ. CDR3 nucleotides: TGCGCCAGCAGCTTGGATGGGACTAGCACAGATACGCAGTATTTT. It encodes CASSLDGTSTDTQYF.

The chain employs TRBV7-8 and TRBJ2-5, with no clear D. The V end was cut by 1 base, the J end by 0 bases, with 12 bases between. This CDR3 is built from 16 residues. Germline lookup yields CDR1 SGHVS and CDR2 FQNEAQ. The CDR3 region has the DNA TGTGCCAGCAGCTTAGGGATTAGGTGGGACCAAGAGACCCAGTACTTC. This gives the protein CASSLGIRWDQETQYF.

The V call is TRBV10-3, the J call TRBJ2-3; D not certain. Trimming removed 2 bases from V and 6 bases from J, with 9 bases in between. CDR1 and CDR2 (germline): ENHRY, SYGVKD. The CDR3 has 13 amino acids. CDR3 nucleotides: TGTGCCATCAGTGAGCCGGTTTACGATACGCAGTATTTT. It translates to CAISEPVYDTQYF.

There are a few counts of this clonotype. CDR3 protein: CASSYSSPGFNYGYTF. In DNA form, the CDR3 reads TGTGCCAGCAGTTACTCGTCGCCGGGTTTTAACTATGGCTACACCTTC. The chain employs TRBV6-6 and TRBJ1-2; no clear D gene. The germline CDR1 and CDR2 sequences are MNHNY and SVGAGI (reference sequence). Deletions cut 0 bases from V and 1 base from J, with 12 bases between. There are 16 residues in the CDR3.

This clonotype was seen only a few times. The V and J genes are TRBV14 and TRBJ2-3; 11 nucleotides align to TRBD2. CDR1 and CDR2 from the germline V gene are SGHDN and FVKESK. CDR3 length: 15 amino acids. The V segment lost 5 bases and the J segment 4 bases; nucleotides outside the gene matches: 5. For the CDR3, the DNA is TGTGCCAGCAGCTTCCGTAGCGGGAGGGCAGATACGCAGTATTTT. Protein sequence: CASSFRSGRADTQYF.

Only a few counts were recorded for this clonotype. The V and J genes are TRBV7-9 and TRBJ2-1; maybe TRBD2 (5 bases). The CDR3 sequence is 12 residues long. CDR1 and CDR2 from the germline V gene are SEHNR and FQNEAQ (reference sequence). Trimming removed 11 bases at V and 1 base at J, with 9 bases between. Written as DNA, the CDR3 is TGTGCCGGTCGCGGGTCCTACAATGAGCAGTTCTTC. Residues: CAGRGSYNEQFF.

This sequence joins TRBV19 and TRBJ1-1, with a tentative D call TRBD1 (5 bases). The CDR3 loop spans 15 amino acids. Germline V lookup: CDR1 LNHDA, CDR2 SQIVND (reference sequence). V dropped 2 bases and J dropped 1 base, with 11 bases sitting between them. CDR3 protein: CASSISGGGNTEAFF. Written as DNA, the CDR3 is TGTGCCAGTAGTATATCTGGGGGAGGGAACACTGAAGCTTTCTTT.

This clonotype was seen a handful of times. J is TRBJ1-5 and V is TRBV5-6, with 7 bases lining up with TRBD1. CDR3 size: 15 residues. The V and J ends lost 2 bases and 3 bases, in that order; junction bases with no gene match: 5. The germline gives CDR1 SGHDT, CDR2 YYEEEE. DNA for the CDR3: TGTGCCAGCAGCTTTGGGACAGCGATCAATCAGCCCCAGCATTTT. This codes for CASSFGTAINQPQHF.

This chain connects TRBV3-1 to TRBJ1-4; no definite D call. CDR3 length equals 13 residues. V shed 0 bases and J shed 8 bases, with 7 bases lying between them. Germline V lookup: CDR1 LGHDT, CDR2 YNNKEL (reference sequence). CDR3 DNA: TGTGCCAGCAGCCAAGAGGCAGAGGAAAAACTGTTTTTT. Its protein product is CASSQEAEEKLFF.

The V call is TRBV24-1, the J call TRBJ2-5; D is undetermined. V was clipped by 1 base and J by 5 bases, with 7 bases between them. The CDR3 has 13 residues. CDR1 and CDR2 from the germline V gene are KGHDR and SFDVKD. The CDR3 sequence is CATSDLARETQYF. The CDR3 DNA reads as TGTGCCACCAGTGATTTAGCGCGGGAGACCCAGTACTTC.

This clonotype was picked up a small number of times. The gene calls are TRBV6-5 and TRBJ2-1, with 7 bases lining up with TRBD2. CDR1 and CDR2 from the germline V gene are MNHEY and SVGAGI. CDR3 length: 14 amino acids. The trim removed 8 bases at V and 5 bases at J, leaving 9 bases unmatched. The CDR3 loop is CASSLASTNNEQFF. The CDR3 DNA follows: TGTGCCAGCTCACTAGCGTCGACCAACAATGAGCAGTTCTTC.

The chain has TRBV4-3 and TRBJ2-7; D is uncertain. The V gene lost 1 base and the J gene lost 2 bases, with 9 bases spanning the gap. Looked up from germline, CDR1 is LGHNA and CDR2 is YSLEER. CDR3 size: 14 residues. CDR3 DNA sequence: TGCGCCAGCAGCCAAGCGACCAATACCTACGAGCAGTACTTC. Its protein product is CASSQATNTYEQYF.

The chain uses TRBV12-3 or TRBV12-4 and TRBJ2-7; D is possibly TRBD1 (5 bases). CDR3 size: 13 residues. Trimming pared 5 bases from V and 3 bases from J, leaving 11 bases between. The CDR3 region is CASSLRQIYEQYF. The CDR3 bases are TGTGCCAGCAGTCTAAGACAGATCTACGAGCAGTACTTC.

This clonotype was seen more than once but under ten times. The chain joins TRBV7-9 to TRBJ2-2; D is ambiguous. V lost 5 bases and J lost 0, with 7 bases in between. The CDR3 is 14 residues long. Looked up from germline, CDR1 is SEHNR and CDR2 is FQNEAQ (reference sequence). The CDR3: CASSLLANTGELFF. For the CDR3, the DNA is TGTGCCAGCAGCCTCCTAGCGAACACCGGGGAGCTGTTTTTT.

The genes are TRBV10-3 and TRBJ1-2; maybe TRBD1 (5 bases). Trimming removed 4 bases from V and 4 bases from J, with 7 bases in between. Germline loops: CDR1 ENHRY, CDR2 SYGVKD. The CDR3 runs 12 residues. The CDR3 bases are TGTGCCATCAGTGGCAGGGTCTATGGCTACACCTTC. Translated, it gives CAISGRVYGYTF.

The chain couples TRBV7-9 to TRBJ2-2; TRBD2 agrees at 7 bases. CDR3 length: 16 residues. Trimming at V came to 7 bases and at J to 4 bases, leaving 12 bases not matched to a gene. Germline-derived CDR1 and CDR2 are SEHNR and FQNEAQ (reference sequence). Here the CDR3 reads CASISRDYFFTGELFF. CDR3 in DNA: TGTGCCAGCATCTCCAGGGACTACTTTTTCACCGGGGAGCTGTTTTTT.

This clonotype was recorded a few times. The genes are TRBV15 and TRBJ2-7, with D possibly matching TRBD2 (5 bases). Germline V lookup: CDR1 LNHNV, CDR2 YYDKDF (reference sequence). This CDR3 has 15 residues. Trimming left V 0 bases short and J 0 bases short, with 9 bases between. The CDR3 DNA reads as TGTGCCACCAGCAGAGATCGGGAAAGCTCCTACGAGCAGTACTTC. Amino acids: CATSRDRESSYEQYF.

A few counts support this clonotype. The J gene is TRBJ2-1, the V gene TRBV20-1; a weak D match, TRBD1 (6 bases). The CDR3 is 14 amino acids. V shed 3 bases and J shed 6 bases, with 15 bases lying between them. The germline V gene has CDR1 DFQATT and CDR2 SNEGSKA (reference sequence). The CDR3 nucleotides read TGCAGTGCTAGGGGCAGGGGATGGGCCAATGAGCAGTTCTTC. It translates to CSARGRGWANEQFF.

The CDR3 nucleotides are TGCGCCAGCAGCCAACTCCTGACAGGGGACAATGAGCAGTTCTTC. Its protein product is CASSQLLTGDNEQFF. The rearrangement joins TRBV4-1 to TRBJ2-1; 8 bases match TRBD1. Germline V gene lookup returns CDR1 MGHRA and CDR2 YSYEKL. With 2 bases clipped from V and 5 bases from J, the junction kept 5 bases outside the gene matches. This CDR3 has 15 residues.

This clonotype turned up a few times. The chain links TRBV7-8 to TRBJ2-5; D is uncertain. Looked up from germline, CDR1 is SGHVS and CDR2 is FQNEAQ. Trimming removed 5 bases at V and 5 bases at J, with 9 bases between. The CDR3 runs 12 residues. The CDR3: CASSRPPETQYF. Here the CDR3 DNA reads TGTGCCAGCAGCCGCCCCCCGGAGACCCAGTACTTC.

The chain carries TRBV11-2 and TRBJ2-2; D call uncertain. The CDR3 is made up of 13 amino acids. Trimming cost V 3 bases and J 5 bases, with 7 bases left between them. Per the germline V gene, CDR1 is SGHAT and CDR2 is FQNNGV. Written as DNA, the CDR3 is TGTGCCAGCAGCTTTGGCAAAACCGGGGAGCTGTTTTTT. It encodes CASSFGKTGELFF.

This clonotype was seen more than once but under ten times. The rearrangement links TRBV27 to TRBJ2-7; maybe TRBD2 (7 bases). Deletions cut 0 bases from V and 4 bases from J, with 10 bases between. The CDR3 runs to 14 residues. The germline CDR1 and CDR2 sequences are MNHEY and SMNVEV (reference sequence). DNA for the CDR3: TGTGCCAGCAGTTTATCGGGGGGGCTGTACGAGCAGTACTTC. Translation: CASSLSGGLYEQYF.